Listed here are 21 T cell receptor beta chains from one sample, sequenced in a study of T cell responses to AZD1222 COVID-19 vaccine. Assay: immunoSEQ multiplex PCR; the TCRdb copy retains only in-frame clones and omits some. The sample lists 150,000 to 200,000 clones, around 93% occurring once. The sample here was peripheral blood, taken on day 0 of AZD1222 vaccination. The receptors come from an adult in good health.

The chain has TRBV7-8 and TRBJ1-4, with 9 bases fitting TRBD1. In germline, CDR1 is SGHVS, CDR2 FQNEAQ. The CDR3 has 16 amino acids. Unmatched junction bases numbered 8, after V lost 1 base and J lost 8 bases. The CDR3 DNA reads TGTGCCAGCAGCTTAGAGGGACAGGGTCAGGGGGAAAAACTGTTTTTT. Translated, it gives CASSLEGQGQGEKLFF.

The gene calls are TRBV4-3 and TRBJ2-2; 11 bases fit TRBD2. Trimming cost V 0 bases and J 3 bases; bases outside gene matches: 6. Germline V gene lookup returns CDR1 LGHNA and CDR2 YSLEER. This CDR3 has 18 amino acids. CDR3 DNA sequence: TGCGCCAGCAGCCAAGATAGCCTAGCGGGGGGTGACACCGGGGAGCTGTTTTTT. Its protein product is CASSQDSLAGGDTGELFF.

The chain is built from TRBV11-3 and TRBJ2-1, with 12 bases aligning to TRBD2. Germline lookup yields CDR1 SGHNT and CDR2 YENEEA. The CDR3 sequence is 16 residues long. V lost 5 bases to trimming and J lost 10 bases; unmatched junction nucleotides: 12. CDR3: CASSGRTSGKPDEQFF. Written as DNA, the CDR3 is TGTGCCAGCAGCGGACGGACTAGCGGGAAACCAGACGAGCAGTTCTTC.

The V call is TRBV3-1 (or the pseudogene TRBV3-2), the J call TRBJ2-1; D perhaps matches TRBD1 (6 bases). Between the trimmed V and J ends, which lost 4 bases and 3 bases, there was a span of 13 bases. The CDR3 runs to 15 residues. CDR1 and CDR2 (germline): LGHDT, YNNKEL (reference sequence). DNA of the CDR3: TGTGCCAGCAGCCGATCCGGGACATACTACAATGAGCAGTTCTTC. Translated: CASSRSGTYYNEQFF.

This clone was observed at least ten times. The genes are TRBV27 and TRBJ2-1, with TRBD1 matching 9 bases. The germline CDR1 and CDR2 sequences are MNHEY and SMNVEV (reference sequence). The ends lost 4 bases at V and 8 bases at J; junction bases unmatched: 6. This CDR3 region has 14 residues. The CDR3 nucleotides are TGTGCCAGCAGTTCCGGGACAGGGTGGGATGAGCAGTTCTTC. Residues: CASSSGTGWDEQFF.

V and J are TRBV12-3 or TRBV12-4 and TRBJ2-3, with D possibly matching TRBD1 (5 bases). The CDR3 consists of 12 residues. The ends were cut back, 8 bases at V and 9 bases at J, with 15 bases in the middle. This chain's CDR3 is CASDQSGATQYF. The CDR3 DNA follows: TGTGCCAGCGATCAAAGTGGGGCCACGCAGTATTTT.

The chain couples TRBV10-1 to TRBJ2-2; TRBD1 matches at 12 bases. CDR1 is WNHNN, CDR2 SYGVQD, per germline (reference sequence). The CDR3 is 16 residues long. The J segment lost 7 bases and the V segment lost 3 bases, leaving 6 bases of the junction unmatched. CDR3 in DNA: TGCGCCAGCAGTGACACCGGGACAGGGGGCGGCGGGGAGCTGTTTTTT. Protein product: CASSDTGTGGGGELFF.

The rearrangement uses TRBV27 and TRBJ2-2, with 7 positions matching TRBD1. The junction had 6 bases not matched to a gene; V was cut back by 8 bases and J by 3 bases. Per germline, CDR1 MNHEY and CDR2 SMNVEV (reference sequence). The CDR3 spans 14 residues. For the CDR3, the DNA is TGTGCCAGCGGGAACAGGGGTTACACCGGGGAGCTGTTTTTT. Encoded protein: CASGNRGYTGELFF.

V is TRBV5-6 and J is TRBJ2-7; tentatively, D is TRBD2 (6 bases). The germline CDR1 and CDR2 sequences are SGHDT and YYEEEE. This CDR3 contains 16 residues. Trimming removed 2 bases from V and 9 bases from J, with 24 bases in between. The CDR3 DNA reads as TGTGCCAGCAGCTTTTGGGAGGTCGGAGGCCGCAGAACGCAGTACTTC. It encodes CASSFWEVGGRRTQYF.

This clone was counted a single time. The chain combines TRBV9 with TRBJ2-7, with D uncertain. The CDR3 has 15 amino acids. V was shortened by 0 bases and J by 0 bases, with 10 bases between the two germline ends. Germline V gives CDR1 SGDLS, CDR2 YYNGEE. The CDR3 nucleotides read TGTGCCAGCAGCGTAGGAACGGTGAGCTCCTACGAGCAGTACTTC. Its protein is CASSVGTVSSYEQYF.

The rearrangement joins TRBV10-3 to TRBJ2-5, with D perhaps assigned TRBD1 or TRBD2 (6 bases each). This CDR3 has 16 residues. Per the germline V gene, CDR1 is ENHRY and CDR2 is SYGVKD. Trimming cost V 3 bases and J 2 bases, with 16 bases left between them. In DNA, the CDR3 is TGTGCCATCAGTGAACAAAAGGGGGGCGAACAAGAGACCCAGTACTTC. Protein product: CAISEQKGGEQETQYF.

The V gene is TRBV3-1 (or the pseudogene TRBV3-2), the J gene TRBJ1-4; D unresolved. Per germline, CDR1 LGHDT and CDR2 YNNKEL (reference sequence). The CDR3 loop spans 15 amino acids. Trimming took 0 bases from V and 8 from J, leaving 13 bases between them. CDR3 region: CASSQDQLGGEKLFF. CDR3 in DNA: TGTGCCAGCAGCCAAGATCAACTGGGAGGGGAAAAACTGTTTTTT.

The V call is TRBV19, the J call TRBJ1-2; the match to TRBD1 covers 7 bases. The CDR3 has 13 residues. V lost 6 bases to trimming and J lost 4 bases; unmatched junction nucleotides: 5. Germline V gene sequence: CDR1 LNHDA, CDR2 SQIVND (reference sequence). In DNA form, the CDR3 reads TGTGCCAGTAGGGGGGGACAGATCTATGGCTACACCTTC. Protein sequence: CASRGGQIYGYTF. Full variable domain (missing parts from reference TRBV19 and TRBJ1-2): DGGITQSPKYLFRKEGQNVTLSCEQNLNHDAMYWYRQDPGQGLRLIYYSQIVNDFQKGDIAEGYSVSREKKESFPLTVTSAQKNPTAFYLCASRGGQIYGYTFGSGTRLTVV.

This chain links TRBV29-1 with TRBJ1-2, with 8 bases fitting TRBD1. Trimming took 6 bases from V and 4 from J; bases not matched to a gene: 4. The germline CDR1 and CDR2 sequences are SQVTM and ANQGSEA. This CDR3 has 12 residues. CDR3 DNA sequence: TGCAGCGTGCGTGGGACAGGCTATGGCTACACCTTC. Its protein is CSVRGTGYGYTF.

Turning to this clone: The sample has other DNA sequences that encode this CDR3 too. The chain carries TRBV18 and TRBJ1-1; no firm D call. The V end was cut by 2 bases, the J end by 0 bases, with 4 bases between. The CDR3 consists of 13 residues. Germline V gives CDR1 KGHSH, CDR2 LQKENI. CDR3 DNA sequence: TGTGCCAGCTCACCAGGGATGAACACTGAAGCTTTCTTT. Protein sequence: CASSPGMNTEAFF.

J is TRBJ2-7 and V is TRBV3-1 (or the pseudogene TRBV3-2); D remains unclear. V was trimmed by 1 base and J by 6 bases, leaving 13 bases between them. The CDR3 consists of 14 residues. The germline gives CDR1 LGHDT, CDR2 YNNKEL (reference sequence). Here the CDR3 reads CASSQALGGLEQYF. CDR3 nucleotides: TGTGCCAGCAGCCAAGCATTGGGCGGTCTCGAGCAGTACTTC.

This chain connects TRBV7-3 to TRBJ2-3, with 9 positions matching TRBD1. The trim removed 5 bases at V and 4 bases at J, leaving 7 bases unmatched. In germline, CDR1 is SGHTA, CDR2 FQGTGA. The length of the CDR3 is 15 residues. CDR3 protein: CASSQQGASPDTQYF. The CDR3 DNA reads as TGTGCCAGCAGCCAACAGGGGGCGAGCCCAGATACGCAGTATTTT.

V usage is TRBV7-9 and J usage is TRBJ1-4; D gene uncertain. V lost 11 bases, J lost 6 bases, and 13 bases lay in between. CDR1 is SEHNR, CDR2 FQNEAQ, per germline (reference sequence). This CDR3 comprises 12 residues. CDR3 sequence reads: CAATEKDEKLFF. The DNA for the CDR3 is TGTGCCGCGACGGAAAAGGATGAAAAACTGTTTTTT.

The chain uses TRBV7-9 and TRBJ1-2; D possibly corresponds to TRBD1 (5 bases). V lost 6 bases to trimming and J lost 1 base, with 9 bases between them. In germline, CDR1 is SEHNR, CDR2 FQNEAQ (reference sequence). The CDR3 is 13 amino acids. The DNA of the CDR3 is TGTGCCAGCAGGCGCGGGGGTAACTATGGCTACACCTTC. Translated: CASRRGGNYGYTF.

This sequence joins TRBV18 and TRBJ1-1; tentative D call: TRBD1 (6 bases). Per the germline V gene, CDR1 is KGHSH and CDR2 is LQKENI. This CDR3 has 13 amino acids. V was cut by 6 bases and J by 4 bases, with 12 bases left in between. CDR3 DNA: TGTGCCAGCTCCCGCGGACAGATCACTGAAGCTTTCTTT. Translating it yields CASSRGQITEAFF.

This clone was picked up one time. The chain uses TRBV6-5 and TRBJ2-3, with D maybe TRBD2 (6 bases). The germline V and J ends were trimmed by 6 bases and 4 bases, with 11 bases remaining between them. The germline V gene encodes CDR1 MNHEY and CDR2 SVGAGI. The CDR3 has 13 residues. The CDR3: CASSPTSSDTQYF. The CDR3 DNA is TGTGCCAGCAGCCCGACTAGTTCAGATACGCAGTATTTT.